A single sample gave rise to the 21 T cell receptor beta chains below, sequenced in a study of shared clonotypes between healthy human individuals. Produced via immunoSEQ multiplex PCR; TCRdb's table is partial and in-frame only. The table records some 1.5 million clones, roughly 97% of them present only once. Sequencing input: naive CD4+ T cells sorted from blood. The sample's subset: CD45RA+ positively selected. Receptors were obtained from a man between 25 and 39 years old in good health.

A remark on this clone: The junction and the germline gene differ at one end; a read error may be behind it. Other DNA sequences in this sample translate to the same CDR3. The chain combines TRBV7-7 with TRBJ2-5; D ambiguous. This CDR3 is built from 13 residues. CDR1 is SSHAT, CDR2 FNYEAQ, per germline (reference sequence). Here the CDR3 reads CASSSLAQETQYF. The CDR3 DNA follows: TGTGCTAGCAGCTCCTTAGCCCAAGAGACCCAGTACTTC.

The chain employs TRBV9 and TRBJ2-5; possibly TRBD1 for D (7 bases). V was shortened by 3 bases and J by 5 bases, with 23 bases between the two germline ends. The CDR3 loop spans 17 amino acids. CDR1 and CDR2 (germline): SGDLS, YYNGEE. Written as DNA, the CDR3 is TGTGCCAGCAGCGAGGGTCAGGGGGGCCACTATTGGGAGACCCAGTACTTC. Its translation: CASSEGQGGHYWETQYF.

The V gene is TRBV7-9, the J gene TRBJ2-2, with no clear D. V lost 1 base and J 9 bases, leaving 12 bases between the germline ends. CDR3 length: 14 residues. The germline V gene encodes CDR1 SEHNR and CDR2 FQNEAQ (reference sequence). The CDR3 DNA reads as TGTGCCAGCAGCTTAGGGCGGAGCTCCCGGGAGCTGTTTTTT. Translating it yields CASSLGRSSRELFF.

The V call is TRBV10-3, the J call TRBJ2-3; D possibly corresponds to TRBD2 (5 bases). Germline V lookup: CDR1 ENHRY, CDR2 SYGVKD. The CDR3 spans 13 residues. V dropped 6 bases and J dropped 1 base, with 8 bases sitting between them. The CDR3 region has the DNA TGTGCCATCAGCTGGGGAGGCACAGATACGCAGTATTTT. It translates to CAISWGGTDTQYF.

V gene TRBV18 combines with J gene TRBJ1-4; 9 nucleotides line up with TRBD1. The germline V gene encodes CDR1 KGHSH and CDR2 LQKENI. Trimming at V came to 5 bases and at J to 4 bases, leaving 5 bases not matched to a gene. The CDR3 runs 15 residues. The CDR3 sequence: CASSTRTGDNEKLFF. In DNA form, the CDR3 reads TGTGCCAGCTCAACGCGGACAGGGGATAATGAAAAACTGTTTTTT.

J is TRBJ2-5 and V is TRBV7-9; 9 positions agree with TRBD1. Per the germline V gene, CDR1 is SEHNR and CDR2 is FQNEAQ (reference sequence). The CDR3 runs 15 residues. V trimming: 2 bases; J trimming: 3 bases; junction bases outside the gene matches: 4. The CDR3 DNA reads as TGTGCCAGCAGCTTACCCCGACAGGGGGAAGAGACCCAGTACTTC. Protein product: CASSLPRQGEETQYF.

The chain employs TRBV11-2 and TRBJ2-1; no firm D call. V gave up 3 bases and J gave up 6 bases, with 6 bases separating them. Germline V CDR1 and CDR2: SGHAT, FQNNGV. This CDR3 contains 12 residues. The CDR3 is CASSFDRNEQFF. CDR3 bases: TGTGCCAGCAGCTTCGACCGCAATGAGCAGTTCTTC.

V usage is TRBV5-1 and J usage is TRBJ2-1; 9 bases line up with TRBD2. CDR1 is SGHRS and CDR2 is YFSETQ in the germline V gene. Unmatched junction bases numbered 5, after V lost 4 bases and J lost 6 bases. The CDR3 runs 14 residues. The CDR3 reads CASSDVSGSNEQFF. As DNA, the CDR3 is TGCGCCAGCAGCGATGTTAGCGGGAGCAATGAGCAGTTCTTC.

The sample holds a few counts of this clone. The chain uses TRBV12-5 and TRBJ2-5, with 16 bases fitting TRBD2. CDR1 LGHNT and CDR2 FRNRAP come from the germline V gene. J lost 7 bases, V lost 11 bases, and 4 bases had no gene match. The CDR3 has 13 residues. CDR3 DNA sequence: TGTGCTTCGGGACTAGCGGGAGGGCGGACCCAGTACTTC. It codes for CASGLAGGRTQYF.

V gene TRBV10-3 combines with J gene TRBJ2-7, with 7 bases matching TRBD1. The germline gives CDR1 ENHRY, CDR2 SYGVKD. Losses at the gene ends were 0 bases for V and 4 bases for J; bases not matched to a gene: 6. CDR3 size: 15 residues. In DNA form, the CDR3 reads TGTGCCATCAGTGAGTCGGACAGGATAGGGTACGAGCAGTACTTC. It codes for CAISESDRIGYEQYF.

The chain employs TRBV4-1 and TRBJ2-5; TRBD1 matches at 7 bases. Germline V gene data show CDR1 as MGHRA and CDR2 as YSYEKL. J was trimmed by 5 bases and V by 3 bases; bases with no gene match: 12. This CDR3 is 16 amino acids long. The CDR3, as DNA: TGCGCCAGCAGCCACCCGGGACAGTTTAATCGGGAGACCCAGTACTTC. Amino acids: CASSHPGQFNRETQYF.

The CDR3 sequence is CAWSVGASSGANVLTF. The CDR3 DNA reads TGTGCCTGGAGTGTGGGGGCAAGCTCTGGGGCCAACGTCCTGACTTTC. The chain joins TRBV30 to TRBJ2-6, with D perhaps TRBD1 (6 bases). The germline V gene encodes CDR1 GTSNPN and CDR2 SVGIG (reference sequence). The CDR3 contains 16 residues. The V end lost 0 bases, the J end lost 0 bases, and 9 bases lay between the germline ends.

The chain combines TRBV19 with TRBJ1-5; D is unclear. The CDR3 has 12 amino acids. Germline V gene sequence: CDR1 LNHDA, CDR2 SQIVND (reference sequence). V dropped 1 base and J dropped 11 bases, with 9 bases sitting between them. The CDR3, as DNA: TGTGCCAGTAGTATAGTACAGAGCACCCAGCATTTT. Translating gives CASSIVQSTQHF.

This chain uses TRBV2 with TRBJ1-2; D is uncertain. Trimming removed 1 base at V and 2 bases at J, with 11 bases between. The CDR3 runs 15 residues. From germline, CDR1 is SNHLY and CDR2 FYNNEI. The CDR3 region is CASSEGPPANYGYTF. The CDR3 DNA sequence: TGTGCCAGCAGTGAAGGGCCTCCGGCCAACTATGGCTACACCTTC.

The chain uses TRBV5-1 and TRBJ2-1; 9 nucleotides align to TRBD2. Looked up from germline, CDR1 is SGHRS and CDR2 is YFSETQ. The junction had 6 bases not matched to a gene; V was cut back by 4 bases and J by 4 bases. The CDR3 runs 15 residues. CDR3 loop: CASSMPSGTYNEQFF. In nucleotides, the CDR3 is TGCGCCAGCAGCATGCCTAGCGGGACTTACAATGAGCAGTTCTTC.

The J gene is TRBJ2-1, the V gene TRBV7-9; perhaps TRBD2 as D (5 bases). CDR3 size: 14 residues. Germline values: CDR1 SEHNR, CDR2 FQNEAQ (reference sequence). The V end was cut by 6 bases, the J end by 8 bases, with 17 bases between. CDR3 DNA: TGTGCCAGCAGTTTTAGTTTTGGGCGGGATGAGCAGTTCTTC. Translating it yields CASSFSFGRDEQFF.

J is TRBJ1-1 and V is TRBV7-2, with D uncertain. V was trimmed by 5 bases and J by 1 base, leaving 8 bases between them. The CDR3 runs 13 residues. CDR1 and CDR2 from the germline V gene are SGHTA and FQGNSA. CDR3 bases: TGTGCCAGCAGCCCTGAGAGGAACACTGAAGCTTTCTTT. Amino acids: CASSPERNTEAFF.

The chain joins TRBV27 to TRBJ1-2; D unclear. Germline assignment: CDR1 MNHEY and CDR2 SMNVEV (reference sequence). V shed 6 bases and J shed 0 bases, with 11 bases lying between them. This CDR3 is 14 amino acids long. The CDR3: CASRTTDTNYGYTF. In DNA, the CDR3 is TGTGCCAGCAGAACCACTGATACTAACTATGGCTACACCTTC.

This clone occurred once. The CDR3 region is CASSPRPRESGEKLFF. The CDR3, as DNA: TGTGCCAGCAGCCCCCGACCCCGGGAAAGTGGTGAAAAACTGTTTTTT. The genes are TRBV7-8 and TRBJ1-4, with no clear D. Trimming cost V 5 bases and J 7 bases, with 20 bases left between them. From germline, CDR1 is SGHVS and CDR2 FQNEAQ. This CDR3 contains 16 residues.

This CDR3 reads CASSLTGGQNQPQHF. Here the CDR3 DNA reads TGTGCCAGCAGCTTGACAGGGGGCCAAAATCAGCCCCAGCATTTT. This rearrangement joins TRBV28 to TRBJ1-5; TRBD1 aligns across 10 bases. Germline V gives CDR1 MDHEN, CDR2 SYDVKM. The CDR3 has 15 amino acids. Germline trimming cut 6 bases from V and 4 bases from J; bases unmatched to any gene: 6.

The V and J genes are TRBV30 and TRBJ1-4; D uncertain. Germline-derived CDR1 and CDR2 are GTSNPN and SVGIG (reference sequence). Trimming removed 2 bases from V and 6 bases from J, with 16 bases in between. The CDR3 spans 15 residues. CDR3 protein: CAWSWRVGVDEKLFF. The CDR3 DNA follows: TGTGCCTGGAGTTGGAGAGTCGGGGTTGATGAAAAACTGTTTTTT.